This T cell receptor (beta chain) was identified during a study of Graves' ophthalmopathy and Graves' hyperthyroidism. Germline V gene sequence: CDR1 MNHEY, CDR2 SVGAGI. The CDR3 spans 15 residues. The V gene lost 4 bases and the J gene lost 5 bases, with 18 bases spanning the gap. Investigators amplified TCR beta CDR3 regions from RNA transcripts. HTBI primers were used in a first-round RT-PCR, which preceded a second-round multiplex PCR. TCRdb used MiXCR to reprocess the multiplex PCR reads, holding one entry per CDR3 protein. This sample carries roughly 350,000 distinct CDR3 sequences, approximately 17% of them seen once, and the ten largest clones take roughly 2.6%. Exclusion covered patients with other autoimmune diseases or uncontrolled infections (as well as pregnancy or lactation). This clonotype was observed a handful of times.

The V gene is TRBV6-5, the J gene TRBJ2-7; either TRBD1 or TRBD2 may supply D (5 bases each). The TCR originated in an adult woman with stable Graves' hyperthyroidism. The sample taken for sequencing was peripheral blood. The chain's CDR3 is CASSSRGRGNHEQYF. The CDR3 DNA is TGTGCCAGCAGTTCCCGGGGAAGGGGAAACCACGAGCAGTACTTC.